These T cell receptor beta chains were read from a single sample in a study of blood T cell repertoires in COVID-19. Data came from immunoSEQ multiplex PCR; TCRdb stores just in-frame clones and leaves some out. The table records some 170,000 clones, almost 80% of them present only once. The source material was peripheral blood. The receptor set was obtained from a woman between 70 and 85 years old with acute or convalescent COVID-19. Both conserved end residues are part of each CDR3. A D gene is named only where the DNA matches it firmly. For some rows the clone size is stated as once, few or many, or as a class when expanded; others skip it.

16 TRBJ2-2 few TRBV14 - CASSRTGPGLGGELFF TGTGCCAGCAGCCGGACTGGGCCCGGATTAGGCGGGGAGCTGTTTTTT
15 TRBJ2-7 - TRBV5-8 TRBD1 CASSLGQGTSYEQYF TGTGCCAGCAGCTTGGGACAGGGGACATCCTACGAGCAGTACTTC
14 TRBJ2-3 - TRBV7-9 - CASSQSQSLDTQYF TGTGCCAGCAGCCAATCCCAGTCGCTGGATACGCAGTATTTT
17 TRBJ2-7 - TRBV5-6 - CASSFYGAASRSSEQYF TGTGCCAGCAGCTTTTATGGGGCGGCTTCGAGGTCATCCGAGCAGTACTTC
16 TRBJ2-7 - TRBV18 TRBD2 CASSPRASGSSYEQYF TGTGCCAGCTCACCACGGGCTAGCGGGAGCTCCTACGAGCAGTACTTC
11 TRBJ2-7 - TRBV28 - CASRGSYEQYF TGTGCCAGCCGGGGTTCCTACGAGCAGTACTTC
14 TRBJ2-1 - TRBV2 TRBD2 CASTVTSGSNEQFF TGTGCCAGCACCGTCACTAGCGGGAGTAATGAGCAGTTCTTC
14 TRBJ2-2 - TRBV5-8 - CASSLEGGPGELFF TGTGCCAGCAGCTTGGAGGGGGGGCCCGGGGAGCTGTTTTTT
18 TRBJ2-2 - TRBV10-3 - CAISILGSRSRNTGELFF TGTGCCATCAGCATATTAGGTTCGAGGAGTAGGAACACCGGGGAGCTGTTTTTT
15 TRBJ1-3 - TRBV13 - CASSLAQGLGDTIYF TGTGCCAGCAGCTTAGCACAGGGCCTGGGAGACACCATATATTTT
14 TRBJ1-1 - TRBV5-3 - CARSFRVVVTEAFF TGTGCCAGAAGCTTCAGGGTGGTGGTTACTGAAGCTTTCTTT
13 TRBJ2-5 - TRBV6-5 - CATRQVLQETQYF TGTGCCACCAGACAGGTGTTACAAGAGACCCAGTACTTC
14 TRBJ1-1 - TRBV5-1 TRBD1 CASSLNRGDTEAFF TGCGCCAGCAGCTTGAACAGGGGCGACACTGAAGCTTTCTTT
16 TRBJ1-1 - TRBV6-2/TRBV6-3 TRBD1 CASSYSLGGVNTEAFF TGTGCCAGCAGTTACTCTCTAGGGGGCGTGAACACTGAAGCTTTCTTT
13 TRBJ2-5 - TRBV19 - CASSQRVRETQYF TGTGCCAGTAGTCAGAGGGTGAGGGAGACCCAGTACTTC
12 TRBJ2-4 - TRBV7-9 - CASSFVLDIQYF TGTGCCAGCAGCTTTGTCCTAGACATTCAGTACTTC
15 TRBJ1-6 once TRBV7-2 TRBD1 CASSLVTGADSPLHF TGTGCCAGCAGCTTAGTCACAGGGGCTGATTCACCCCTCCACTTT
14 TRBJ2-7 - TRBV2 - CASSGGLGRYEQYF TGTGCCAGCAGTGGGGGACTGGGTCGCTACGAGCAGTACTTC
11 TRBJ1-1 - TRBV29-1 - CSVGEYSEAFF TGCAGCGTTGGGGAGTACTCTGAAGCTTTCTTT
15 TRBJ1-2 - TRBV27 - CASSLSIRDNLPYTF TGTGCCAGCAGTTTATCGATACGGGACAACCTACCGTACACCTTC
11 TRBJ1-2 - TRBV7-9 TRBD1 CASSLQGDYTF TGTGCCAGCAGCTTACAGGGGGACTACACCTTC
16 TRBJ2-2 - TRBV21-1 - CASSKEGMVGTGELFF TGTGCCAGCAGCAAAGAGGGGATGGTGGGGACCGGGGAGCTGTTTTTT
14 TRBJ1-2 - TRBV5-4 - CASSQTRVLGGYTF TGTGCCAGCAGCCAGACGCGGGTTCTAGGTGGCTACACCTTC
15 TRBJ2-3 - TRBV7-3 - CASSLLSVGTDTQYF TGTGCCAGCAGCTTGCTAAGCGTAGGCACAGATACGCAGTATTTT
16 TRBJ1-3 - TRBV18 - CASSLPQGVPGNTIYF TGTGCCAGCTCGCTACCCCAAGGAGTACCCGGAAACACCATATATTTT
16 TRBJ2-7 - TRBV5-6 TRBD2 CASSLGAGGNTYEQYF TGTGCCAGCAGCTTGGGAGCGGGAGGGAACACCTACGAGCAGTACTTC
14 TRBJ2-1 - TRBV2 - CASTSWNGQGEQFF TGTGCTAGCACGAGCTGGAACGGTCAGGGTGAGCAGTTCTTC
16 TRBJ2-2 once TRBV19 TRBD1 CASSTRTGGRTGELFF TGTGCCAGTAGTACGCGGACAGGGGGACGGACCGGGGAGCTGTTTTTT
12 TRBJ2-5 - TRBV30 - CAWSRGERIQYF TGTGCCTGGAGTCGAGGAGAGAGGATCCAGTACTTC
14 TRBJ2-4 once TRBV2 - CASSRVTSKNIQYF TGTGCCAGCAGCAGGGTGACTTCCAAAAACATTCAGTACTTC
13 TRBJ1-4 - TRBV6-5 - CASGGSANEKLFF TGTGCCAGCGGAGGGTCGGCTAATGAAAAACTGTTTTTT
14 TRBJ2-7 - TRBV30 - CAWSGFGGLGEQYF TGTGCCTGGAGTGGGTTTGGGGGCTTGGGCGAGCAGTACTTC
17 TRBJ2-1 - TRBV5-1 TRBD1 CASSLVPGTGLVNEQFF TGCGCCAGCAGCTTGGTCCCCGGGACAGGGTTGGTAAATGAGCAGTTCTTC
14 TRBJ1-1 - TRBV29-1 - CSVGRVSVNTEAFF TGCAGCGTTGGACGGGTTTCGGTGAACACTGAAGCTTTCTTT
14 TRBJ1-1 once TRBV2 - CASRTTGLNTEAFF TGTGCCAGCAGGACTACAGGGTTGAACACTGAAGCTTTCTTT
16 TRBJ2-5 - TRBV5-1 TRBD2 CASSLPKGTSGETQYF TGCGCCAGCAGCTTGCCCAAGGGGACTAGCGGGGAGACCCAGTACTTC
14 TRBJ1-5 - TRBV5-1 - CASSLEGRNQPQHF TGCGCCAGCAGCTTAGAGGGAAGAAATCAGCCCCAGCATTTT
15 TRBJ2-1 - TRBV2 - CASSEARIQVNEQFF TGTGCCAGCAGTGAAGCCCGAATCCAGGTCAATGAGCAGTTCTTC
14 TRBJ2-5 - TRBV29-1 TRBD2 CSVEKLAGQETQYF TGCAGCGTTGAAAAACTAGCGGGGCAAGAGACCCAGTACTTC
14 TRBJ2-1 - TRBV27 TRBD2 CASREAGGNNEQFF TGTGCCAGCAGGGAAGCGGGAGGGAACAATGAGCAGTTCTTC
13 TRBJ2-7 - TRBV7-9 - CASTDATGYEQYF TGTGCCAGCACGGACGCTACGGGCTACGAGCAGTACTTC
15 TRBJ2-2 - TRBV5-4 - CASSLAGVDTGELFF TGTGCCAGCAGCTTGGCAGGGGTCGACACCGGGGAGCTGTTTTTT
15 TRBJ1-2 - TRBV30 - CAYVQRAGRGYGYTF TGTGCCTACGTACAACGGGCGGGGCGAGGCTATGGCTACACCTTC
16 TRBJ2-6 - TRBV25-1 TRBD1 CASSDEQGLGANVLTF TGTGCCAGCAGTGATGAACAGGGGTTAGGGGCCAACGTCCTGACTTTC
14 TRBJ1-2 once TRBV5-6 TRBD1 CASSLFDREDGYTF TGTGCCAGCAGCCTTTTCGACAGGGAGGATGGCTACACCTTC
14 TRBJ1-1 - TRBV7-2 TRBD1 CASSLDRGSSEAFF TGTGCCAGCAGCTTAGACAGGGGAAGTTCTGAAGCTTTCTTT
13 TRBJ2-5 - TRBV5-4 - CASSFDNLETQYF TGTGCCAGCAGCTTTGACAATCTGGAGACCCAGTACTTC
15 TRBJ2-7 - TRBV6-5 - CASSRQVSSTYEQYF TGTGCCAGCAGCAGACAGGTTTCCTCTACCTACGAGCAGTACTTC
13 TRBJ1-2 - TRBV13 - CASSLDADYGYTF TGTGCCAGCAGCTTAGACGCAGACTATGGCTACACCTTC
14 TRBJ2-1 - TRBV9 TRBD1 CASSGQGARNEQFF TGTGCCAGCAGCGGGCAGGGGGCAAGAAATGAGCAGTTCTTC
14 TRBJ1-4 few TRBV28 TRBD1 CASSRGQGSEKLFF TGTGCCAGCAGTAGGGGACAGGGGAGCGAAAAACTGTTTTTT
14 TRBJ2-5 - TRBV5-1 - CASSLRRVQETQYF TGCGCCAGCAGCTTGAGGCGGGTACAAGAGACCCAGTACTTC
12 TRBJ2-7 - TRBV7-9 - CASSRGSYEQYF TGTGCCAGCAGCAGGGGGAGTTACGAGCAGTACTTC
14 TRBJ2-3 - TRBV29-1 TRBD2 CSVGSGGRADTQYF TGCAGCGTTGGTTCGGGCGGGAGGGCCGATACGCAGTATTTT
13 TRBJ2-5 - TRBV27 - CASANTVMETQYF TGTGCCAGCGCTAACACAGTGATGGAGACCCAGTACTTC